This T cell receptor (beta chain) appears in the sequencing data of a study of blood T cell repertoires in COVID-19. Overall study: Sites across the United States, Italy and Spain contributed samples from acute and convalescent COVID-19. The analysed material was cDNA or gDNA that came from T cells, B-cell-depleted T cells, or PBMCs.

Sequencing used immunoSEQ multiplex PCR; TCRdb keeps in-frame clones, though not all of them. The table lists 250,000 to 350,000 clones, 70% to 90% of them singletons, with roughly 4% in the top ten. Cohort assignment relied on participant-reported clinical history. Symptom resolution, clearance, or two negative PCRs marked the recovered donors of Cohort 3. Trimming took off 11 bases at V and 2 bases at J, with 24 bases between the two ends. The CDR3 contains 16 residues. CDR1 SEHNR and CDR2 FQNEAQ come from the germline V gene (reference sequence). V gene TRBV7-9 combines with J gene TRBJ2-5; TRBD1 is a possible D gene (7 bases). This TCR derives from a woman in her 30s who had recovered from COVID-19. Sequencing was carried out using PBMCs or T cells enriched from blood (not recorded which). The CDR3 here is CASSRTGEVRQETQYF. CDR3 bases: TGTGCCTCCAGTCGCACAGGGGAGGTCAGACAAGAGACCCAGTACTTC.